The T cell receptor beta chain described here comes from a study of T cell responses to AZD1222 COVID-19 vaccine. Broader study findings: Variant regions that are unmutated are reportedly the target of nearly half of spike-specific TCRs. The peak T cell response came first, and repertoires were sampled only after it.

Trimming stripped 0 bases from V and 2 bases from J, with 6 bases between. Germline CDR1 KGHSH, CDR2 LQKENI. CDR3 length equals 14 residues. Some second doses came at about 4 weeks and others at about 12 weeks; these were pooled. Using immunoSEQ multiplex PCR, the repertoire was profiled, and TCRdb retains in-frame clones only, with some absent. The repertoire has approximately 140,000 clones, roughly 92% of them found once; the top ten carry about 1.1%. Concerning this clone itself: The antigen remains undetermined.

The sample consisted of peripheral blood, taken 28 days after the second AZD1222 dose. This sequence was found in an adult who received the AZD1222 COVID-19 vaccine. The chain carries TRBV18 and TRBJ2-3; D gene ambiguous. The CDR3 DNA reads as TGTGCCAGCTCACCACCTACCCCCACAGATACGCAGTATTTT. Protein product: CASSPPTPTDTQYF.